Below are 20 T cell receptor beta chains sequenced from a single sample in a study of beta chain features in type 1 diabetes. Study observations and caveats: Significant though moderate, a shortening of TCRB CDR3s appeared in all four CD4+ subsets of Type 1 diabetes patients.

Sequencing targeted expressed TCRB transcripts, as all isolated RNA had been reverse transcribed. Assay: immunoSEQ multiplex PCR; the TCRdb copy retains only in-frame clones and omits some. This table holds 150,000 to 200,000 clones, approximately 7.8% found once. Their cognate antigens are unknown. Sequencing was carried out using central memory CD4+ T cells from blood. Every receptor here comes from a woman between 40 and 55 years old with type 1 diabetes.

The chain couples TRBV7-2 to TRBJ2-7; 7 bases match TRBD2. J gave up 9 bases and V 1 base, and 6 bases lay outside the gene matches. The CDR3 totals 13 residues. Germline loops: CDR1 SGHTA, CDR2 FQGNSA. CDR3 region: CASSLGGRDPQYF. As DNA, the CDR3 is TGTGCCAGCAGCTTAGGAGGGAGGGATCCGCAGTACTTC.

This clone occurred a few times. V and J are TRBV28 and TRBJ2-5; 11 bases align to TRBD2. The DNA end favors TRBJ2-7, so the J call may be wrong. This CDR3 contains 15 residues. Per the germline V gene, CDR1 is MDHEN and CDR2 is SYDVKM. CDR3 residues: CASSPRTSGSPEQYF. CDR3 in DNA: TGTGCCAGCAGTCCACGCACTAGCGGGAGCCCCGAGCAGTACTTC.

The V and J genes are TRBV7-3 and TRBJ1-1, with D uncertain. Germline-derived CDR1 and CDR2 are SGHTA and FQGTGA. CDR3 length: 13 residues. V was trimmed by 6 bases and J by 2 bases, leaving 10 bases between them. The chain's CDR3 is CASRGNVNTEAFF. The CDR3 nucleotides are TGTGCCAGCAGGGGCAACGTAAACACTGAAGCTTTCTTT.

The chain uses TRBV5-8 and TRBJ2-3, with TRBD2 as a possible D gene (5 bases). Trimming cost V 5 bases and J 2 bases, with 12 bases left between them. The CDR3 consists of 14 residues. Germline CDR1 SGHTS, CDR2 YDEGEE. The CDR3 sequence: CASSSGIFTDTQYF. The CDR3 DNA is TGTGCCAGCAGTTCCGGGATCTTCACAGATACGCAGTATTTT.

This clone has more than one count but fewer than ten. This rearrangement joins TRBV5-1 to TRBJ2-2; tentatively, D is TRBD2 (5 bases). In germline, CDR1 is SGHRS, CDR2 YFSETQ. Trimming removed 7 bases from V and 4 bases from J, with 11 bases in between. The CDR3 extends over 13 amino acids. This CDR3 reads CASARDFTGELFF. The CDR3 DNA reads TGCGCCAGCGCCCGGGATTTCACCGGGGAGCTGTTTTTT.

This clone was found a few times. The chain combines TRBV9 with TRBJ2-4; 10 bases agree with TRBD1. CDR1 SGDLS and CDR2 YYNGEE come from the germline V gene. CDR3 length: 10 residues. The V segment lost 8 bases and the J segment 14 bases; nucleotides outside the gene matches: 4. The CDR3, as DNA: TGTGCCAGTGGGACAGGGGCGAAGTACTTC. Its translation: CASGTGAKYF.

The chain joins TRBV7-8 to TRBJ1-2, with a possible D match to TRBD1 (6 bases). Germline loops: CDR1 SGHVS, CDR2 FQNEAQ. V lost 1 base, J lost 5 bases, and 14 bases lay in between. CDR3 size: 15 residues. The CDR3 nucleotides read TGTGCCAGCAGCTTAGGGACAGCCTCTGGGTATGGCTACACCTTC. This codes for CASSLGTASGYGYTF.

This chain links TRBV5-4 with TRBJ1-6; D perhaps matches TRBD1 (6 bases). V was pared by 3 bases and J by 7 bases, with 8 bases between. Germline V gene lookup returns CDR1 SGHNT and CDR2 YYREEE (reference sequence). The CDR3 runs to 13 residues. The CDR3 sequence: CASSSGQNSPLHF. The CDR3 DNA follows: TGTGCCAGCAGCTCGGGACAAAATTCACCCCTCCACTTT. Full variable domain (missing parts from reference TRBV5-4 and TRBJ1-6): ETGVTQSPTHLIKTRGQQVTLRCSSQSGHNTVSWYQQALGQGPQFIFQYYREEENGRGNFPPRFSGLQFPNYSSELNVNALELDDSALYLCASSSGQNSPLHFGNGTRLTVT.

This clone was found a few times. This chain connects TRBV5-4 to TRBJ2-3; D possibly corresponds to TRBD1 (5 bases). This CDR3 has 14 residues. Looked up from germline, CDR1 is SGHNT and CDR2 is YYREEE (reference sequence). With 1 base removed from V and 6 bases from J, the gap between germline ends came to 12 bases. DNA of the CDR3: TGTGCCAGCAGCTTGTCAGCAGGGCACGATACGCAGTATTTT. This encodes CASSLSAGHDTQYF.

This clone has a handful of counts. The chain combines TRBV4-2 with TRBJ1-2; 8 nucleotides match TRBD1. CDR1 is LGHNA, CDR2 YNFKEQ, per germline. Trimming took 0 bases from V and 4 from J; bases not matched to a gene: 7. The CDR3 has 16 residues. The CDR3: CASSQDPGQGIYGYTF. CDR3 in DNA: TGTGCCAGCAGCCAAGACCCAGGACAGGGAATCTATGGCTACACCTTC.

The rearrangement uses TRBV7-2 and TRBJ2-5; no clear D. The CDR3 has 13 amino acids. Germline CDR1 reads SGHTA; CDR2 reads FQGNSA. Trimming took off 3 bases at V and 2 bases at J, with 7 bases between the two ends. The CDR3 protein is CASSLLLQETQYF. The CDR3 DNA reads TGTGCCAGCAGCTTGCTATTACAAGAGACCCAGTACTTC.

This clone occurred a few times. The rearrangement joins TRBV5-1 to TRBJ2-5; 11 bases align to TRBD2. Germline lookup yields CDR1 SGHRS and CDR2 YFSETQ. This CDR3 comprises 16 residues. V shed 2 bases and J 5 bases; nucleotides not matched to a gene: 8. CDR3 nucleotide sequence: TGCGCCAGCAGCTTAAGTCCTAGCGGGGGGATGGAGACCCAGTACTTC. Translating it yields CASSLSPSGGMETQYF.

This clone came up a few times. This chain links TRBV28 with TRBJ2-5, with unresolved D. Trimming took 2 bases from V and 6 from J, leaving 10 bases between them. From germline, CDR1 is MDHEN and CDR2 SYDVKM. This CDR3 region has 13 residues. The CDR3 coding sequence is TGTGCCAGCAGTTTAAGTATTAGCAAGACCCAGTACTTC. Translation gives CASSLSISKTQYF.

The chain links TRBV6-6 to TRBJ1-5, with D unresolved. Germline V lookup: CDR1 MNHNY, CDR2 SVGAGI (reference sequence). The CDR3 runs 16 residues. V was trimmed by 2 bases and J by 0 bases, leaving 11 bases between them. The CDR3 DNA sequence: TGTGCCAGCAGTTACGGCCCGGGGTATAGCAATCAGCCCCAGCATTTT. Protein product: CASSYGPGYSNQPQHF.

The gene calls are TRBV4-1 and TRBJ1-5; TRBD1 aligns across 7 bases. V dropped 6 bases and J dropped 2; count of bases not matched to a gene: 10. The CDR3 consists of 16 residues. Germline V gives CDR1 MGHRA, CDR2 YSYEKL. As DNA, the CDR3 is TGCGCCAGCAGACAATCGACAGGGACGGGCAATCAGCCCCAGCATTTT. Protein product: CASRQSTGTGNQPQHF.

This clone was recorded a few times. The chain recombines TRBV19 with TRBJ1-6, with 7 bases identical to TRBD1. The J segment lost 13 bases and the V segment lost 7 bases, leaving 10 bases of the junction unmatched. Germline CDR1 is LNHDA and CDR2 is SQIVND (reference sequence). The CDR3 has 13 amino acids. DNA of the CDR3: TGTGCCAGTACTGGGGACAGCCTCATCCCCCTCCACTTT. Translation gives CASTGDSLIPLHF. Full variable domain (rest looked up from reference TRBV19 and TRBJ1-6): DGGITQSPKYLFRKEGQNVTLSCEQNLNHDAMYWYRQDPGQGLRLIYYSQIVNDFQKGDIAEGYSVSREKKESFPLTVTSAQKNPTAFYLCASTGDSLIPLHFGNGTRLTVT.

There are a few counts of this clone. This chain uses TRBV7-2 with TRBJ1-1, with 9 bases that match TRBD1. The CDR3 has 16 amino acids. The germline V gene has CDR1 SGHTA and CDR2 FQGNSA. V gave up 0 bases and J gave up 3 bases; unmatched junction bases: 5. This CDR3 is CASSLARWDRDTEAFF. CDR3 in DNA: TGTGCCAGCAGCTTAGCCCGCTGGGACAGGGACACTGAAGCTTTCTTT. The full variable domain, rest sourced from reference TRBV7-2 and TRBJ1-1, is GAGVSQSPSNKVTEKGKDVELRCDPISGHTALYWYRQSLGQGLEFLIYFQGNSAPDKSGLPSDRFSAERTGGSVSTLTIQRTQQEDSAVYLCASSLARWDRDTEAFFGQGTRLTVV.

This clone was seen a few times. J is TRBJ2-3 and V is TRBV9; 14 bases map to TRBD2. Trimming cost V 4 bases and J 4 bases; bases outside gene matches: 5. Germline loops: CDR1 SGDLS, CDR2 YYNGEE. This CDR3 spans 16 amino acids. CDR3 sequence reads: CASSLATSGGADTQYF. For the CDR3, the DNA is TGTGCCAGCAGCCTGGCGACTAGCGGGGGGGCAGATACGCAGTATTTT.

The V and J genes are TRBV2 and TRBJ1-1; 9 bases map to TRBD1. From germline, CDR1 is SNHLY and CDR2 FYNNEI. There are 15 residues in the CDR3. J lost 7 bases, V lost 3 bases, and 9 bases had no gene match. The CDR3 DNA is TGTGCCAGCAGTGAGCCTAGGGACAGGGCCGGTGAAGCTTTCTTT. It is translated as CASSEPRDRAGEAFF.

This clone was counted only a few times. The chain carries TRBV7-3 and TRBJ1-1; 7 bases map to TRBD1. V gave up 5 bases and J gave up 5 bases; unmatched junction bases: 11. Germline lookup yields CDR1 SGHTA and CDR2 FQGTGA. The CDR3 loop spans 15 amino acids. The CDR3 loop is CASSVYTGVGTEAFF. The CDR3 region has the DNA TGTGCCAGCAGCGTATACACAGGGGTCGGGACTGAAGCTTTCTTT.